This T cell receptor (beta chain) comes out of a study of cytomegalovirus exposure and HLA in healthy donors. Study-level findings and limits: As was reported, the classifier diagnosed cytomegalovirus status with high specificity and sensitivity. Associated with cytomegalovirus, according to the listing, were 164 TCR beta chains.

On this clone: What it binds is not known.

The germline V and J ends were trimmed by 1 base and 4 bases, with 9 bases remaining between them. From germline, CDR1 is LGHNA and CDR2 YNFKEQ. The CDR3 runs 14 residues. Libraries were prepared by immunoSEQ multiplex PCR; TCRdb keeps only in-frame clonotypes and omits some of them. The sample yields roughly 63,000 clones, about 90% seen once. This clonotype was sampled from a woman under 30 in good health and CMV-seronegative. Sequenced sample: PBMCs. The chain has TRBV4-2 and TRBJ2-3, with a weak D call TRBD1 (5 bases). CDR3 residues: CASSQVGRADTQYF. For the CDR3, the DNA is TGTGCCAGCAGCCAAGTGGGCAGGGCAGATACGCAGTATTTT.